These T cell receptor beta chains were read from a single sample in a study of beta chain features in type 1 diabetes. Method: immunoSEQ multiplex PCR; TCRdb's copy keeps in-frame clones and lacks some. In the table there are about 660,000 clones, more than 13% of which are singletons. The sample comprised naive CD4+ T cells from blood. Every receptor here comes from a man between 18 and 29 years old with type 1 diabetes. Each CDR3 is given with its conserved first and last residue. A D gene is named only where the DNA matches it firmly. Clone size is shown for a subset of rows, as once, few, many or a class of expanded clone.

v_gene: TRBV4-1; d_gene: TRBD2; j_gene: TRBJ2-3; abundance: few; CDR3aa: CASSQEGTSGGGDTQYF; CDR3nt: TGCGCCAGCAGCCAAGAAGGGACTAGCGGCGGAGGAGATACGCAGTATTTT
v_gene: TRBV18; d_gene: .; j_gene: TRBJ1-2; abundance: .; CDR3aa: CASSPEHYPYGYTF; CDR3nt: TGTGCCAGCTCACCCGAACACTATCCCTATGGCTACACCTTC
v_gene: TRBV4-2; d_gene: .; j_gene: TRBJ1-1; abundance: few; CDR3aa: CASSRSTGVNTEAFF; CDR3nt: TGTGCCAGCAGCCGTTCGACCGGGGTGAACACTGAAGCTTTCTTT
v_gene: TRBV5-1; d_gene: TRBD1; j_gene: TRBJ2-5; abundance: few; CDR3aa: CASMHGKQGAEETQYF; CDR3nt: TGCGCCAGCATGCATGGCAAACAGGGGGCGGAAGAGACCCAGTACTTC
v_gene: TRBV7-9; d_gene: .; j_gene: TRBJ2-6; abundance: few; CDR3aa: CASSSTGQAISGANVLTF; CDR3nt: TGTGCCAGCAGCTCAACGGGACAAGCGATCTCTGGGGCCAACGTCCTGACTTTC
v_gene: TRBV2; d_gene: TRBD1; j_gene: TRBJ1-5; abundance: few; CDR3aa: CASRELGQTPHF; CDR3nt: TGTGCCAGCAGGGAACTGGGACAGACACCGCATTTT
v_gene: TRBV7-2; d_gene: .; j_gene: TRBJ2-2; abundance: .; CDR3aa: CASSRSNTGELFF; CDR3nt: TGTGCCAGCAGCCGTTCGAACACCGGGGAGCTGTTTTTT
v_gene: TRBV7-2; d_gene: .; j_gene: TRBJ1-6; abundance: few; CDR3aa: CASTIGVSPLHF; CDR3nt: TGTGCCAGCACCATCGGGGTTTCACCCCTCCACTTT
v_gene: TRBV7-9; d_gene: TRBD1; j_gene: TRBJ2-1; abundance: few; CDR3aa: CASSDRSVGQGAEQFF; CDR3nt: TGTGCCAGCAGCGATAGATCCGTTGGACAGGGGGCTGAGCAGTTCTTC
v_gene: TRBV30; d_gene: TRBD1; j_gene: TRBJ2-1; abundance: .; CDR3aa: CAWSAQGNGNEQFF; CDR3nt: TGTGCCTGGAGCGCACAGGGGAATGGAAATGAGCAGTTCTTC
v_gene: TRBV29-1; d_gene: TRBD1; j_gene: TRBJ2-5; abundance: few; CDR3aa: CSGDTGGSETQYF; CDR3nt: TGCAGCGGGGACACAGGGGGCAGTGAGACCCAGTACTTC
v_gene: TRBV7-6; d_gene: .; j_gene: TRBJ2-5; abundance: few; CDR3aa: CASSLEREQTQYF; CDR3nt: TGTGCCAGCAGCTTGGAACGGGAGCAGACCCAGTACTTC
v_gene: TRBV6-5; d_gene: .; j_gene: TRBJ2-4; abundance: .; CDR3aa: CASSFYSSAGKNIQYF; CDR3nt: TGTGCCAGCAGTTTTTACTCCAGCGCAGGCAAAAACATTCAGTACTTC
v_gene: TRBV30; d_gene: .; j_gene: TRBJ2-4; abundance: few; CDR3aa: CAYRQGGDIQYF; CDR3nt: TGTGCCTACCGACAGGGAGGGGACATTCAGTACTTC
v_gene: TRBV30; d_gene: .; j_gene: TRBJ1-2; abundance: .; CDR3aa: CAWSPGGGRSYGYTF; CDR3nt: TGTGCCTGGAGTCCCGGGGGGGGAAGGAGCTATGGCTACACCTTC
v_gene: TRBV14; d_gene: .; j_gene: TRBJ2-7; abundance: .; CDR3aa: CASSIPGTGTYEQYF; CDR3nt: TGTGCCAGCAGCATACCCGGGACTGGGACCTACGAGCAGTACTTC
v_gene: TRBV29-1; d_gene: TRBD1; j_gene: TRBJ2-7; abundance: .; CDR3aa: CSVVLDRGYEQYF; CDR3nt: TGCAGCGTGGTCCTTGACAGGGGCTACGAGCAGTACTTC
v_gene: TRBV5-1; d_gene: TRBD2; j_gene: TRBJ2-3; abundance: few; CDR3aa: CASSLTSGGTDTQYF; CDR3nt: TGCGCCAGCAGTTTGACTAGCGGGGGGACAGATACGCAGTATTTT
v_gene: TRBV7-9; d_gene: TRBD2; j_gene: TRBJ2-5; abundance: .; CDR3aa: CASSPKRGSQQETQYF; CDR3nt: TGTGCCAGCAGCCCGAAGCGGGGGAGTCAGCAAGAGACCCAGTACTTC
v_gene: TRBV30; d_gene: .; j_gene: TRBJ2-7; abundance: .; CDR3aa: CAQGIFPYEQYF; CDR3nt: TGTGCTCAAGGGATATTCCCCTACGAGCAGTACTTC
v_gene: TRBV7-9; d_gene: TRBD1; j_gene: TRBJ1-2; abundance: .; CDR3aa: CASSLEDRGQSGYTF; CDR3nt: TGTGCCAGCAGCTTAGAGGACAGGGGGCAAAGCGGCTACACCTTC
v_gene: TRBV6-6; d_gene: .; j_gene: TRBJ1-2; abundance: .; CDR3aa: CASSFDGNYGYTF; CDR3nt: TGTGCCAGCAGTTTTGACGGAAACTATGGCTACACCTTC
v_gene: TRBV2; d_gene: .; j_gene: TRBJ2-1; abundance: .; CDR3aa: CASSARGSYNEQFF; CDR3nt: TGTGCCAGCAGCGCCAGGGGCTCCTACAATGAGCAGTTCTTC
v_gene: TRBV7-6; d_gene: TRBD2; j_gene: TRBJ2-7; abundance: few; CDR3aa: CASSLNSGAGREQYF; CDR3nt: TGTGCCAGCAGCTTAAATAGCGGGGCTGGTCGGGAGCAGTACTTC
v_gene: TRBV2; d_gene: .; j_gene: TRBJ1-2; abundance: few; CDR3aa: CASSFSGASGYTF; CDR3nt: TGTGCCAGCAGTTTTTCGGGAGCTTCTGGCTACACCTTC
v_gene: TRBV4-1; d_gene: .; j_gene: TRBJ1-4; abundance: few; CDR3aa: CASSLNRVTNEKLFF; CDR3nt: TGCGCCAGCAGCCTCAACAGGGTGACTAATGAAAAACTGTTTTTT
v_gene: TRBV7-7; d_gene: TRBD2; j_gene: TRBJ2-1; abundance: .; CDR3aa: CASSLALGGNNEQFF; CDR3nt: TGTGCTAGCAGCTTAGCGCTGGGAGGGAACAATGAGCAGTTCTTC
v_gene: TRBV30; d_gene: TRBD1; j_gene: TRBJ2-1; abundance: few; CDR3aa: CAWSIRDRRNEQFF; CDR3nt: TGTGCCTGGAGTATCAGGGACAGACGCAATGAGCAGTTCTTC
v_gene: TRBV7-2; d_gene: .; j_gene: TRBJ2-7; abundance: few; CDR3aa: CASSFVPSYEQYF; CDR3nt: TGTGCCAGCAGCTTCGTCCCTTCATACGAGCAGTACTTC
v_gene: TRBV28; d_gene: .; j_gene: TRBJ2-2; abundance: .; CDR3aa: CASRGPYTVAGELFF; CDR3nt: TGTGCCAGCAGGGGACCATACACAGTCGCCGGGGAGCTGTTTTTT
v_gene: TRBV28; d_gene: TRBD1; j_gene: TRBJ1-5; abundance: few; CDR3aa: CASSSGQGDQPQHF; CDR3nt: TGTGCCAGCAGTTCAGGACAGGGCGATCAGCCCCAGCATTTT
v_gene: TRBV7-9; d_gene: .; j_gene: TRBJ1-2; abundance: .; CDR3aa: CASSLGAASGNYGYTF; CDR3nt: TGTGCCAGCAGCTTAGGGGCAGCGAGCGGGAACTATGGCTACACCTTC
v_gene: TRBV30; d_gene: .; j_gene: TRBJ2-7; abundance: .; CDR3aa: CAWNSGMDYEQYF; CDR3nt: TGTGCCTGGAATTCCGGGATGGACTACGAGCAGTACTTC
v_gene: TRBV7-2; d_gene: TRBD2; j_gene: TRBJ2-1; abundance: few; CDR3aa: CASSFGEVAGNRQFF; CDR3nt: TGTGCCAGCAGCTTCGGGGAGGTAGCGGGAAACAGGCAGTTCTTC
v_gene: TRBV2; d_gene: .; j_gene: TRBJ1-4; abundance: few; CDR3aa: CASSTTREKLFF; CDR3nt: TGTGCCAGCAGCACAACAAGGGAAAAACTGTTTTTT
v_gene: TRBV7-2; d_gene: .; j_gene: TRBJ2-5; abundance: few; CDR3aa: CASSFETQYF; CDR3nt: TGTGCCAGCAGCTTTGAGACCCAGTACTTC
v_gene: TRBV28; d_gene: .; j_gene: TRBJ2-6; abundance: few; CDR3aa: CASTQASSGANVLTF; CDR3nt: TGTGCCAGCACCCAAGCCAGCTCTGGGGCCAACGTCCTGACTTTC
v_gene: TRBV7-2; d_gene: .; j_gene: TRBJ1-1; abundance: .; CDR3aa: CASSLVASMNTEAFF; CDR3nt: TGTGCCAGCAGCTTAGTGGCAAGTATGAACACTGAAGCTTTCTTT
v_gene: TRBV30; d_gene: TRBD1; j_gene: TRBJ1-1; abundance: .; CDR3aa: CAWSQIEEGAAFF; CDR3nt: TGTGCCTGGAGCCAAATAGAGGAGGGGGCGGCTTTCTTT
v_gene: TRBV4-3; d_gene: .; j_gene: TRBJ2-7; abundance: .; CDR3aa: CASSQDTRSIFYEQYF; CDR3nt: TGCGCCAGCAGCCAAGATACACGTAGCATATTCTACGAGCAGTACTTC
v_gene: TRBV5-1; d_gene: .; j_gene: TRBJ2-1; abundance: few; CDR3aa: CASSLEGVERNEQFF; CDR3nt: TGCGCCAGCAGCTTGGAAGGTGTAGAGCGGAATGAGCAGTTCTTC
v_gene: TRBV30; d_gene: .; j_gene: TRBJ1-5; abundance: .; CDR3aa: CAWRVTDNQPQHF; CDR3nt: TGTGCCTGGAGGGTTACGGACAATCAGCCCCAGCATTTT
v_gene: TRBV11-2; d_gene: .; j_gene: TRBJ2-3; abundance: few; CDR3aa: CASSGNRLSTDTQYF; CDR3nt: TGTGCCAGCAGCGGTAACAGGTTGAGCACAGATACGCAGTATTTT
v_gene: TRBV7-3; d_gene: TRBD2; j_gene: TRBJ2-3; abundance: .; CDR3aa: CASSFLGGDTDTQYF; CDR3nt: TGTGCCAGCAGCTTCCTCGGGGGGGACACAGATACGCAGTATTTT